This TCR beta chain was observed in a study of cytomegalovirus exposure and HLA in healthy donors. The study ran its PCR with 60 Vbeta and 13 Jbeta primers. The data were produced by immunoSEQ multiplex PCR, yet TCRdb's version contains in-frame clones alone and is incomplete. The sample carries over 80,000 clones, 73% recorded once. Looked up from germline, CDR1 is SGHTA and CDR2 is FQGNSA. The J segment lost 7 bases and the V segment lost 5 bases, leaving 4 bases of the junction unmatched. The CDR3 sequence is 13 residues long. Notes on the study in general: In a later analysis, a missense DCLRE1C variant was linked to TCR beta V- and J-gene trimming. Among the sequence variants, a highly shared cluster was likely an artifact of sequencing. The records held CMV serostatus as the only immune exposure information. Sequences of the TCR beta chain were said to predict the HLA-A and HLA-B alleles of most subjects accurately.

In regard to this clone: Its antigen remains unknown.

The chain couples TRBV7-2 to TRBJ1-3; 8 nucleotides line up with TRBD1. The sample taken for sequencing was PBMCs. The clonotype originates from a man aged 35 to 55 in good health and CMV-seronegative. The DNA of the CDR3 is TGTGCCAGCAGCGGACAGGGAATGAACACCATATATTTT. Translation: CASSGQGMNTIYF.